This TCR beta chain was captured in a study of control samples from healthy donors and cancer patients. The trim removed 5 bases at V and 9 bases at J, leaving 8 bases unmatched. Germline loops: CDR1 SGHTA, CDR2 FQGNSA. The CDR3 spans 15 residues. Produced via immunoSEQ multiplex PCR; TCRdb's table is partial and in-frame only. The sample lists tens of thousands of clones; approximately 89% were seen once. The clonotype comes from a woman aged 55-69 years with lung cancer. Specimen: PBMCs. The V call is TRBV7-2, the J call TRBJ2-1, with 12 nucleotides matching TRBD2. The CDR3 DNA sequence: TGTGCCAGCAGCGCATCTAGCGGGAGGGCGTTTGAGCAGTTCTTC. Encoded protein: CASSASSGRAFEQFF.